This paragraph reports one TCR beta chain. Antigen specificity is unknown. This entry comes from a study of vaccination and CD4 T cells after COVID-19. As for the study in general: Stimulation used overlapping spike peptides from SARS-CoV-2, HCoV-NL63, HCoV-OC43 and HCoV-229E.

The assay that was used to sequence DNA from cultured CD4+ T cells was the Oncomine TCR Beta short-read assay. Genomic DNA was isolated from cultured CD4+ T cells. TCRdb passed the PCR reads through MiXCR, listing each CDR3 protein once. The sample lists roughly 7,000 distinct CDR3 sequences, around 50% occurring once. Germline V CDR1 and CDR2: MNHNS, SASEGT. The CDR3 is 17 residues long. V lost 6 bases, J lost 1 base, and 5 bases stayed unmatched. Treatment indicated: 10-day PBMC culture with coronavirus spike peptide pools or control peptides (ViraFEST assay). The rearrangement links TRBV6-1 to TRBJ2-1, with 14 bases matching TRBD2. Sequenced material: CD4+ T cells from blood, cultured in vitro. This TCR came from a human donor who had recovered from COVID-19. CDR3 DNA: TGTGCCAGCAGCCCTGGACTAGCGGGGGGTTCCTACAATGAGCAGTTCTTC. This sequence encodes CASSPGLAGGSYNEQFF.